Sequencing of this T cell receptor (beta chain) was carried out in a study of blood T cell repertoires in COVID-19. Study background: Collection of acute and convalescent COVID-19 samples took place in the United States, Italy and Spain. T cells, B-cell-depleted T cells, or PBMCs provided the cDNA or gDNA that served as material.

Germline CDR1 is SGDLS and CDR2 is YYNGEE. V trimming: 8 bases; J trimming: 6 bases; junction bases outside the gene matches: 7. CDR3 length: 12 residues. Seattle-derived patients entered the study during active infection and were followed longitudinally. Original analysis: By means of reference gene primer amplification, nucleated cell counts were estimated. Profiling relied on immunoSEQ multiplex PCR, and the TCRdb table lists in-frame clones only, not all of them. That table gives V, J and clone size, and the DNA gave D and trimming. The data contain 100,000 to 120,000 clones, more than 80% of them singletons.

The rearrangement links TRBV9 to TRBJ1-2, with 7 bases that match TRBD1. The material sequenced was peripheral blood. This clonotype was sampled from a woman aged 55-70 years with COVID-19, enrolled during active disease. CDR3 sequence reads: CASRRGQHGYTF. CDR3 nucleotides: TGTGCCAGTCGTAGGGGGCAACATGGCTACACCTTC.